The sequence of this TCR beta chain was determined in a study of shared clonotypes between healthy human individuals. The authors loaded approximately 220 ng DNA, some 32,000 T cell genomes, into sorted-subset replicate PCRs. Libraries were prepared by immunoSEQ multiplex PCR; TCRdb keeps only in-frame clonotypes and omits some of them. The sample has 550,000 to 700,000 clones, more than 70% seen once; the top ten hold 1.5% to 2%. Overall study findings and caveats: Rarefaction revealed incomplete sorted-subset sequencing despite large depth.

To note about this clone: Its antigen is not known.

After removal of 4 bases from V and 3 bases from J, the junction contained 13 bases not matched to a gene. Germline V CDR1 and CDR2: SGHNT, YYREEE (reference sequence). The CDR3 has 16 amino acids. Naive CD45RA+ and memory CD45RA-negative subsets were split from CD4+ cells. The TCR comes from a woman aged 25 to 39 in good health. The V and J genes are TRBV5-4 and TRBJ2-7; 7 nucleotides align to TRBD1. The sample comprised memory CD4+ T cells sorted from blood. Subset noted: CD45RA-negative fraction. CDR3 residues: CASSRPSGTAVYEQYF. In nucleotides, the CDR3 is TGTGCCAGCAGCCGTCCGTCCGGGACAGCTGTCTACGAGCAGTACTTC.